This T cell receptor beta chain appears in the sequencing data of a study of T cell responses to AZD1222 COVID-19 vaccine. CDR3 length: 16 residues. Looked up from germline, CDR1 is KGHSH and CDR2 is LQKENI. V was trimmed by 4 bases and J by 2 bases, leaving 17 bases between them. Of note for this clone: What it recognizes is unknown.

Using immunoSEQ multiplex PCR, the repertoire was profiled, and TCRdb retains in-frame clones only, with some absent. The table lists approximately 84,000 clones, 80% to 90% of them singletons. Findings and limits, study-wide: Females made up more of the donors, who were largely white British, and clonal diversity may have come out too low. Spike-specific TCR breadth and depth grew following two AZD1222 doses. The repertoires were collected only after the peak T cell response.

Analyses pooled second doses at about 4 or about 12 weeks. V and J are TRBV18 and TRBJ2-5, with a tentative D call TRBD1 (6 bases). The receptor's source is an adult who received the AZD1222 COVID-19 vaccine. Material: peripheral blood, obtained 28 days after the second AZD1222 dose. CDR3 protein: CASSHETGWRQETQYF. The CDR3 nucleotides read TGTGCCAGCTCACACGAGACAGGTTGGAGGCAAGAGACCCAGTACTTC.